These 3 T cell receptor beta chains originate from one sample sequenced in a study of siplizumab effects on memory and regulatory T cells. Using immunoSEQ multiplex PCR, the repertoire was profiled, and TCRdb retains in-frame clones only, with some absent. The sample consists of approximately 94,000 clones, approximately 94% of them appearing once. Material for sequencing was CD8+ T cells sorted from blood. The receptors derive from a human donor in good health.

The genes are TRBV5-6 and TRBJ1-5, with D possibly matching TRBD1 (6 bases). Germline lookup yields CDR1 SGHDT and CDR2 YYEEEE. The CDR3 totals 14 residues. V was trimmed by 2 bases and J by 1 base, leaving 7 bases between them. The DNA of the CDR3 is TGTGCCAGCAGCTTACAGGGAAGCAATCAGCCCCAGCATTTT. It translates to CASSLQGSNQPQHF.

This chain uses TRBV28 with TRBJ2-1; D is possibly TRBD1 or TRBD2 (5 bases each). The CDR3 spans 11 residues. From germline, CDR1 is MDHEN and CDR2 SYDVKM. Trimming took off 5 bases at V and 11 bases at J, with 10 bases between the two ends. CDR3 coding DNA: TGTGCCAGCAGTCCTCCGGGACAGCAGTTCTTC. Encoded protein: CASSPPGQQFF.

V usage is TRBV6-4 and J usage is TRBJ2-3; 10 nucleotides match TRBD2. V was pared by 5 bases and J by 5 bases, with 10 bases of the junction left unmatched. The CDR3 length is 16 residues. CDR1 is MRHNA and CDR2 is SNTAGT in the germline V gene. The CDR3 region has the DNA TGTGCCAGCAGTAATAAGCGGGGGGGCCGAGGAGATACGCAGTATTTT. It specifies CASSNKRGGRGDTQYF.